The 22 T cell receptor beta chains presented below share a single source sample, sequenced in a study of T cells in Graves' hyperthyroidism and ophthalmopathy. Amplified regions were TCR beta CDR3 sequences from RNA transcripts. First-round RT-PCR of the TCR CDR3 relied on the HTBI primer set. In TCRdb, the multiplex PCR reads were re-called with MiXCR into one record per CDR3 protein. There are a few hundred thousand distinct CDR3 sequences in the sample; roughly 15% occur only once, and almost 35% lies in the top ten. The sample taken for sequencing was blood. These TCRs come from a woman aged 40-49 years with Graves' ophthalmopathy.

CDR3 in DNA: TGTGCCACCAGCAGAGCTCCTCAGGCGGAGCAGTTCTTC. This sequence encodes CATSRAPQAEQFF. The V call is TRBV15, the J call TRBJ2-1, with D hard to call. V lost 1 base to trimming and J lost 10 bases, with 11 bases between them. Germline-derived CDR1 and CDR2 are LNHNV and YYDKDF (reference sequence). This CDR3 is 13 amino acids long.

The V call is TRBV7-2, the J call TRBJ2-1, with TRBD2 matching 15 bases. Germline-derived CDR1 and CDR2 are SGHTA and FQGNSA. V was clipped by 3 bases and J by 7 bases; unmatched bases: 7. This CDR3 region has 17 residues. The CDR3 loop is CASSFKMGLAGGNEQFF. Here the CDR3 DNA reads TGTGCCAGCAGCTTCAAGATGGGACTAGCGGGGGGAAATGAGCAGTTCTTC.

This clonotype was detected many times. This rearrangement joins TRBV6-2 or TRBV6-3 to TRBJ1-1, with TRBD1 matching over 7 bases. With 6 bases clipped from V and 10 bases from J, the junction kept 8 bases outside the gene matches. From germline, CDR1 is MNHEY and CDR2 SVGEGT. CDR3 length: 12 residues. Here the CDR3 DNA reads TGTGCCAGCAGACGACGACAGGGATCAGCTTTCTTT. As protein: CASRRRQGSAFF.

This clonotype was observed a few times. V and J are TRBV7-9 and TRBJ1-3, with TRBD1 identical over 7 bases. CDR3 size: 16 residues. Germline V CDR1 and CDR2: SEHNR, FQNEAQ (reference sequence). The V gene end was trimmed by 7 bases and the J gene end by 3 bases; junction bases not matched to a gene: 12. Here the CDR3 DNA reads TGTGCCAGCACCTTCTATACAGGGGTGCTTGGAAACACCATATATTTT. It specifies CASTFYTGVLGNTIYF.

This clonotype showed up many times. This chain links TRBV7-2 with TRBJ2-7; 10 positions match TRBD2. V trimming: 1 base; J trimming: 5 bases; junction bases outside the gene matches: 8. This CDR3 has 16 residues. Germline V gives CDR1 SGHTA, CDR2 FQGNSA. CDR3 coding DNA: TGTGCCAGCAGCTTAGAAGCGGGGGGGCCTTATAACGAGCAGTACTTC. This encodes CASSLEAGGPYNEQYF.

The chain combines TRBV20-1 with TRBJ2-1; tentatively, D is TRBD2 (5 bases). Germline V gives CDR1 DFQATT, CDR2 SNEGSKA (reference sequence). The CDR3 totals 13 residues. Between the trimmed V and J ends, which lost 5 bases and 10 bases, there was a span of 18 bases. CDR3 protein: CSAPRGGPWEQFF. The CDR3 nucleotides read TGCAGTGCTCCCCGGGGTGGGCCCTGGGAGCAGTTCTTC.

In its sample, this clonotype was seen many times. V is TRBV9 and J is TRBJ1-6; TRBD1 aligns across 8 bases. Trimming cost V 4 bases and J 6 bases; bases outside gene matches: 6. The CDR3 has 15 residues. Germline lookup yields CDR1 SGDLS and CDR2 YYNGEE. The CDR3 protein is CASSSGTGRNSPLHF. CDR3 DNA: TGTGCCAGCAGCTCCGGGACAGGACGTAATTCACCCCTCCACTTT.

This clonotype came up many times. V usage is TRBV12-5 and J usage is TRBJ1-2; no firm D call. The CDR3 has 14 amino acids. Trimming took 5 bases from V and 4 from J, leaving 14 bases between them. CDR1 LGHNT and CDR2 FRNRAP come from the germline V gene. In DNA form, the CDR3 reads TGTGCTAGTGGTCCACGACTCAGGTTCTATGGCTACACCTTC. Its protein product is CASGPRLRFYGYTF.

This clonotype has a count of ten or more. V gene TRBV6-1 combines with J gene TRBJ1-1; D gene ambiguous. The V end lost 0 bases, the J end lost 5 bases, and 25 bases lay between the germline ends. The germline V gene encodes CDR1 MNHNS and CDR2 SASEGT. The CDR3 has 19 amino acids. The DNA of the CDR3 is TGTGCCAGCAGTGAAGCGAGACCCGGCCGGTTGGCACCGGGTACTGAAGCTTTCTTT. Translated: CASSEARPGRLAPGTEAFF.

This clonotype occurred a few times. The chain links TRBV2 to TRBJ2-3, with 7 bases fitting TRBD2. V lost 8 bases and J lost 5; bases outside the gene matches: 16. Germline CDR1 is SNHLY and CDR2 is FYNNEI. This CDR3 contains 16 residues. This CDR3 reads CASGLLPGGRGDTQYF. The CDR3 DNA sequence: TGTGCCAGCGGTCTCCTTCCGGGGGGTCGTGGAGATACGCAGTATTTT.

This clonotype came up many times. The rearrangement links TRBV12-3 or TRBV12-4 to TRBJ2-1; D may be TRBD2 (6 bases). This CDR3 has 15 amino acids. Between the trimmed V and J ends, which lost 3 bases and 3 bases, there was a span of 12 bases. For the CDR3, the DNA is TGTGCCAGCAGTTTGAGGCGGGGAAACTACAATGAGCAGTTCTTC. Translated, it gives CASSLRRGNYNEQFF.

This clonotype was observed a handful of times. This chain joins TRBV7-8 and TRBJ2-1; D possibly corresponds to TRBD2 (6 bases). The germline V gene encodes CDR1 SGHVS and CDR2 FQNEAQ. V was cut by 1 base and J by 4 bases, with 17 bases left in between. The length of the CDR3 is 17 residues. The CDR3 nucleotides are TGTGCCAGCAGCTTAGTTGGGGGGTCAGGGTTATACAATGAGCAGTTCTTC. It is translated as CASSLVGGSGLYNEQFF.

V is TRBV24-1 and J is TRBJ2-2; a weak D match, TRBD2 (6 bases). CDR1 is KGHDR, CDR2 SFDVKD, per germline. Trimming removed 3 bases from V and 4 bases from J, with 14 bases in between. The CDR3 runs to 16 residues. The CDR3 loop reads CATSDKISGTTGELFF. The CDR3, as DNA: TGTGCCACCAGTGATAAAATTAGCGGTACCACCGGGGAGCTGTTTTTT.

This clonotype occurred a few times. V gene TRBV29-1 combines with J gene TRBJ2-3, with unresolved D. The CDR3 spans 13 residues. V lost 7 bases and J 2 bases, leaving 13 bases between the germline ends. Germline lookup yields CDR1 SQVTM and CDR2 ANQGSEA. The CDR3 bases are TGCAGCGAAAGCAGTTTCCTCACAGATACGCAGTATTTT. This translates into CSESSFLTDTQYF.

This clonotype was observed a handful of times. The chain combines TRBV19 with TRBJ1-5, with 11 positions matching TRBD1. The J segment lost 3 bases and the V segment lost 3 bases, leaving 4 bases of the junction unmatched. CDR1 and CDR2 from the germline V gene are LNHDA and SQIVND (reference sequence). The length of the CDR3 is 16 residues. DNA of the CDR3: TGTGCCAGTAGTATCTTGGACAGGGGGCCCAATCAGCCCCAGCATTTT. This gives the protein CASSILDRGPNQPQHF.

This clonotype has ten or more counts. The V and J genes are TRBV27 and TRBJ1-6; TRBD1 matches at 7 bases. The germline CDR1 and CDR2 sequences are MNHEY and SMNVEV (reference sequence). CDR3 length equals 18 residues. The ends lost 3 bases at V and 7 bases at J; junction bases unmatched: 15. CDR3 sequence reads: CASSFKRGGAGGNSPLHF. The CDR3 DNA sequence: TGTGCCAGCAGTTTCAAAAGGGGCGGGGCAGGGGGAAATTCACCCCTCCACTTT.

V gene TRBV30 combines with J gene TRBJ1-4; D ambiguous. The CDR3 spans 14 residues. V lost 4 bases to trimming and J lost 3 bases, with 12 bases between them. Looked up from germline, CDR1 is GTSNPN and CDR2 is SVGIG (reference sequence). The CDR3 protein is CAWTDQLSNEKLFF. CDR3 sequence (DNA): TGTGCCTGGACCGACCAACTCTCTAATGAAAAACTGTTTTTT. The whole variable domain, filled in from reference TRBV30 and TRBJ1-4, reads SQTIHQWPATLVQPVGSPLSLECTVEGTSNPNLYWYRQAAGRGLQLLFYSVGIGQISSEVPQNLSASRPQDRQFILSSKKLLLSDSGFYLCAWTDQLSNEKLFFGSGTQLSVL.

This clonotype showed up many times. The CDR3 DNA reads as TGTGCCAGCAGTTATGAGCTAGCGGGAGGTGGCGAGACCCAGTACTTC. Amino acid sequence: CASSYELAGGGETQYF. The rearrangement links TRBV6-1 to TRBJ2-5; 11 nucleotides align to TRBD2. Germline CDR1 reads MNHNS; CDR2 reads SASEGT. This CDR3 has 16 residues. Germline trimming cut 5 bases from V and 5 bases from J; bases unmatched to any gene: 10.

This clonotype was recorded at least ten times. The chain is built from TRBV10-3 and TRBJ2-3, with TRBD2 matching 8 bases. Germline V lookup: CDR1 ENHRY, CDR2 SYGVKD. V was pared by 3 bases and J by 3 bases, with 11 bases of the junction left unmatched. This CDR3 contains 17 residues. The CDR3 coding sequence is TGTGCCATCAGTGAAGCCCGACTAGCGCGTGGGACAGATACGCAGTATTTT. The encoded protein is CAISEARLARGTDTQYF.

At least ten counts were recorded for this clonotype. The CDR3 region is CASLGQGADTQYF. The CDR3 coding sequence is TGTGCCAGCTTGGGGCAGGGCGCAGATACGCAGTATTTT. This chain joins TRBV2 and TRBJ2-3; a weak D match, TRBD1 (5 bases). The CDR3 sequence is 13 residues long. Germline V gene lookup returns CDR1 SNHLY and CDR2 FYNNEI. Trimming pared 8 bases from V and 4 bases from J, leaving 13 bases between.

This clonotype has at least ten counts. The chain uses TRBV11-2 and TRBJ2-7; D perhaps matches TRBD1 (6 bases). Trimming removed 5 bases at V and 0 bases at J, with 11 bases between. CDR3 length: 14 residues. Germline V gene data show CDR1 as SGHAT and CDR2 as FQNNGV. CDR3 nucleotide sequence: TGTGCCAGCAGCCTGGGACACTCCTCCTACGAGCAGTACTTC. Translation: CASSLGHSSYEQYF. The entire variable domain, with the rest obtained from reference TRBV11-2 and TRBJ2-7, is as follows: EAGVAQSPRYKIIEKRQSVAFWCNPISGHATLYWYQQILGQGPKLLIQFQNNGVVDDSQLPKDRFSAERLKGVDSTLKIQPAKLEDSAVYLCASSLGHSSYEQYFGPGTRLTVT.

The sample holds many counts of this clonotype. This chain uses TRBV3-1 with TRBJ2-1; a possible D gene is TRBD1 (5 bases). CDR3 length equals 14 residues. Germline V gene lookup returns CDR1 LGHDT and CDR2 YNNKEL (reference sequence). Deletions cut 4 bases from V and 6 bases from J, with 13 bases between. The CDR3 coding sequence is TGTGCCAGCAGCCGGACAACACAAGTCAATGAGCAGTTCTTC. Protein: CASSRTTQVNEQFF.